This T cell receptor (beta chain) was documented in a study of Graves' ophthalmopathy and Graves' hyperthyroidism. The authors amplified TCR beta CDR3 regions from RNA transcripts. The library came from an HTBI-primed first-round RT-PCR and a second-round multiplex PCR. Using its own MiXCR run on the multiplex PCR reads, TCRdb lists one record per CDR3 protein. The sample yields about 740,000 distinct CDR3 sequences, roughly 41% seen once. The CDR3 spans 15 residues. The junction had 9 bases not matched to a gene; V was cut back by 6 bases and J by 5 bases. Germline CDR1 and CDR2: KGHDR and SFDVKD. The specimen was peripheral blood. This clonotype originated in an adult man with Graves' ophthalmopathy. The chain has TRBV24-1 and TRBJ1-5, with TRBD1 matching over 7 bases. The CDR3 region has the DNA TGTGCCACCAGTTTTCCCGGGACAGACGATCAGCCCCAGCATTTT. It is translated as CATSFPGTDDQPQHF.